This entry lists 9 T cell receptor beta chains sequenced from one sample in a study of shared clonotypes between healthy human individuals. Here immunoSEQ multiplex PCR was the method, and the copy in TCRdb shows in-frame clones only, minus some. The data hold 2 million to 3 million clones, with around 90% observed a single time. Sequencing was done on a sample of naive CD4+ T cells sorted from blood. Specified subset: CD45RA+ positively selected. The source is a man between 18 and 35 years old in good health.

The chain uses TRBV5-6 and TRBJ2-1; no reliable D call. CDR3 length: 11 residues. CDR1 SGHDT and CDR2 YYEEEE come from the germline V gene. V was clipped by 2 bases and J by 8 bases, with 5 bases between them. CDR3 coding DNA: TGTGCCAGCAGCTTTAAGTATGAGCAGTTCTTC. This gives the protein CASSFKYEQFF.

The V and J genes are TRBV11-2 and TRBJ2-7; D could derive from TRBD1 or TRBD2 (5 bases each). Trimming cost V 5 bases and J 2 bases, with 19 bases left between them. CDR3 length: 16 amino acids. Per the germline V gene, CDR1 is SGHAT and CDR2 is FQNNGV. In nucleotides, the CDR3 is TGTGCCAGCAGCGCTTTGAGGGGCCACTCCGCCTACGAGCAGTACTTC. It encodes CASSALRGHSAYEQYF.

The chain joins TRBV19 to TRBJ1-5; maybe TRBD1 (5 bases). The V and J ends lost 7 bases and 2 bases respectively, with 12 bases between them. The CDR3 totals 14 residues. Germline assignment: CDR1 LNHDA and CDR2 SQIVND (reference sequence). The CDR3 bases are TGTGCCAGTACCCCCGACAGCCGCAATCAGCCCCAGCATTTT. It encodes CASTPDSRNQPQHF.

The chain employs TRBV4-3 and TRBJ1-4; D gene uncertain. Trimming took off 5 bases at V and 4 bases at J, with 11 bases between the two ends. The CDR3 has 14 residues. Germline V gives CDR1 LGHNA, CDR2 YSLEER. This chain's CDR3 is CASSKGSYNEKLFF. Written as DNA, the CDR3 is TGCGCCAGCAGCAAAGGGAGTTATAATGAAAAACTGTTTTTT.

The V call is TRBV5-4, the J call TRBJ2-7; possible D gene TRBD2, 6 bases. CDR3 length: 16 residues. CDR1 and CDR2 from the germline V gene are SGHNT and YYREEE (reference sequence). Trimming took off 4 bases at V and 4 bases at J, with 21 bases between the two ends. CDR3 DNA: TGTGCCAGCAGCCCGGACATCATTGGGGGGAGATACGAGCAGTACTTC. Protein sequence: CASSPDIIGGRYEQYF.

This chain links TRBV11-2 with TRBJ2-7; 7 bases line up with TRBD1. The CDR3 runs to 17 residues. Germline values: CDR1 SGHAT, CDR2 FQNNGV. V shed 0 bases, J shed 4 bases, and the junction held 12 bases outside the gene matches. In nucleotides, the CDR3 is TGTGCCAGCAGCTTAGACTTCAGGGGGATACCATCTTACGAGCAGTACTTC. It translates to CASSLDFRGIPSYEQYF. The full variable domain, rest sourced from reference TRBV11-2 and TRBJ2-7, is EAGVAQSPRYKIIEKRQSVAFWCNPISGHATLYWYQQILGQGPKLLIQFQNNGVVDDSQLPKDRFSAERLKGVDSTLKIQPAKLEDSAVYLCASSLDFRGIPSYEQYFGPGTRLTVT.

The V call is TRBV7-9, the J call TRBJ2-7, with D unclear. CDR1 and CDR2 from the germline V gene are SEHNR and FQNEAQ (reference sequence). This CDR3 contains 13 residues. V was trimmed by 2 bases and J by 5 bases, leaving 10 bases between them. CDR3 sequence (DNA): TGTGCCAGCAGCTTAAAACCCCCCAACGAGCAGTACTTC. Translating it yields CASSLKPPNEQYF.

The chain uses TRBV13 and TRBJ2-1; 11 bases agree with TRBD2. This CDR3 has 14 residues. The junction had 7 bases not matched to a gene; V was cut back by 8 bases and J by 7 bases. CDR1 is PRHDT and CDR2 is FYEKMQ in the germline V gene (reference sequence). The CDR3 protein is CASESSGRVNEQFF. Written as DNA, the CDR3 is TGTGCCAGCGAAAGTAGCGGGAGGGTGAATGAGCAGTTCTTC.

The count of this clone is one. The rearrangement joins TRBV30 to TRBJ2-3; D gene uncertain. Trimming removed 3 bases from V and 0 bases from J, with 13 bases in between. This CDR3 spans 15 amino acids. In germline, CDR1 is GTSNPN, CDR2 SVGIG (reference sequence). This chain's CDR3 is CAWRAGGTSTDTQYF. The CDR3 DNA is TGTGCCTGGAGGGCAGGCGGAACTAGCACAGATACGCAGTATTTT.